One and the same sample provided the 13 T cell receptor beta chains below, sequenced in a study of shared clonotypes between healthy human individuals (TCRdb year 2020). CD8 naive samples were CD45RO-negative cells positively selected for CCR7, giving a CD45RA+CCR7+ population that excluded TemRA cells. Libraries came from the immunoSEQ multiplex PCR assay. As stored in TCRdb, this immuneACCESS dataset retains in-frame rearrangements with V and J assigned. A fraction of the clones does not appear; measured against another copy, unresolved V genes explain less than half of the discrepancy, and the remainder lacks a known reason. The table for this sample lists about 2,100,000 clones; under 95% of them were counted only once. The ten top clones hold around 1.7% of the sample. Source material: naive CD8+ T cells from PBMCs. The intended sense of this specimen's cell subset or site label: CD45RA+CCR7+. The receptor set was obtained from a young man in good health. Some clones in this sample may be carry-over from other donors' samples.

This chain joins TRBV15 and TRBJ1-5, with D perhaps TRBD1 (6 bases). This CDR3 has 16 amino acids. V was pared by 1 base and J by 0 bases, with 10 bases between. Germline CDR1 is LNHNV and CDR2 is YYDKDF (reference sequence). CDR3 loop: CATSRARDISNQPQHF. The CDR3 nucleotides are TGTGCCACCAGCAGAGCCCGGGACATTAGCAATCAGCCCCAGCATTTT.

The chain joins TRBV6-1 to TRBJ2-3; D might be TRBD1 or TRBD2, each matching 5 bases. Trimming removed 2 bases from V and 3 bases from J, with 21 bases in between. The CDR3 runs to 18 residues. Germline V gives CDR1 MNHNS, CDR2 SASEGT. Here the CDR3 reads CASSEKGVRARATDTQYF. CDR3 DNA: TGTGCCAGCAGTGAAAAGGGAGTCCGGGCCAGGGCGACAGATACGCAGTATTTT.

The chain links TRBV28 to TRBJ1-2; D is unclear. The CDR3 covers 11 residues. Germline V gene data show CDR1 as MDHEN and CDR2 as SYDVKM. V lost 3 bases to trimming and J lost 14 bases, with 13 bases between them. CDR3 region: CASSLISPLTF. CDR3 sequence (DNA): TGTGCCAGCAGTTTGATTTCACCTTTAACCTTC.

The chain combines TRBV5-5 with TRBJ1-5; D unclear. This CDR3 is 16 amino acids long. Germline CDR1 SGHKS, CDR2 YYEKEE (reference sequence). V lost 3 bases to trimming and J lost 4 bases, with 17 bases between them. The CDR3 nucleotides read TGTGCCAGCAGCTGGGGTGAGAGCCTTATAAATCAGCCCCAGCATTTT. It translates to CASSWGESLINQPQHF.

This chain connects TRBV30 to TRBJ2-1; D unclear. The V end lost 5 bases, the J end lost 4 bases, and 9 bases lay between the germline ends. The V gene's germline CDR1 is GTSNPN and CDR2 SVGIG (reference sequence). CDR3 length equals 12 residues. The DNA of the CDR3 is TGTGCCTGGGGGCCAGAATACAATGAGCAGTTCTTC. Encoded protein: CAWGPEYNEQFF.

The rearrangement links TRBV7-6 to TRBJ2-7; 7 nucleotides align to TRBD2. Germline V gene data show CDR1 as SGHVS and CDR2 as FNYEAQ. The CDR3 has 16 amino acids. The V gene end was trimmed by 1 base and the J gene end by 2 bases; junction bases not matched to a gene: 8. The CDR3 DNA reads as TGTGCCAGCAGCTTAGTGGGGGGGAGGCCTACCTACGAGCAGTACTTC. Its translation is CASSLVGGRPTYEQYF.

A single count supports this clone. The chain links TRBV10-1 to TRBJ2-3, with 9 bases that match TRBD1. The germline gives CDR1 WNHNN, CDR2 SYGVQD (reference sequence). The junction had 8 bases not matched to a gene; V was cut back by 4 bases and J by 6 bases. The CDR3 spans 15 residues. The CDR3 loop reads CASSGEDRGADTQYF. For the CDR3, the DNA is TGCGCCAGCAGTGGGGAGGACAGGGGAGCTGATACGCAGTATTTT.

J is TRBJ2-3 and V is TRBV11-2, with a possible D match to TRBD2 (6 bases). Per germline, CDR1 SGHAT and CDR2 FQNNGV. V was trimmed by 4 bases and J by 3 bases, leaving 11 bases between them. The CDR3 runs 14 residues. In DNA form, the CDR3 reads TGTGCCAGCAGCTCGAGGGAGGTGACAGATACGCAGTATTTT. Translated: CASSSREVTDTQYF.

The chain joins TRBV6-4 to TRBJ2-1; D is perhaps TRBD2 (6 bases). The CDR3 has 13 residues. Germline CDR1 reads MRHNA; CDR2 reads SNTAGT. V lost 1 base to trimming and J lost 6 bases, with 7 bases between them. The CDR3 DNA is TGTGCCAGCAGTGACTTGGGGGGCAATGAGCAGTTCTTC. It encodes CASSDLGGNEQFF.

The CDR3 protein is CATSRDLRETQYF. DNA for the CDR3: TGTGCCACCAGCAGAGATCTTAGGGAGACCCAGTACTTC. The chain combines TRBV15 with TRBJ2-5; D not certain. The CDR3 covers 13 residues. The germline V gene encodes CDR1 LNHNV and CDR2 YYDKDF (reference sequence). Trimming removed 0 bases at V and 5 bases at J, with 7 bases between.

The chain carries TRBV7-9 and TRBJ2-1, with D unresolved. The CDR3 sequence is 16 residues long. Per the germline V gene, CDR1 is SEHNR and CDR2 is FQNEAQ (reference sequence). V lost 5 bases to trimming and J lost 8 bases, with 22 bases between them. DNA of the CDR3: TGTGCCAGCAGCGAGGCGGCGGCCGTCCTGGGCGATGAGCAGTTCTTC. Its translation: CASSEAAAVLGDEQFF.

This clone has only one observation. The chain couples TRBV4-1 to TRBJ2-3; TRBD2 agrees at 8 bases. Germline V gives CDR1 MGHRA, CDR2 YSYEKL. V dropped 10 bases and J dropped 2; count of bases not matched to a gene: 11. The CDR3 is 15 amino acids. The CDR3 DNA reads as TGCGCCACCAGGCGGCTAGCGGGCTTCACAGATACGCAGTATTTT. This sequence encodes CATRRLAGFTDTQYF.

Turning to this clone: This specimen includes other DNA sequences encoding the same CDR3. The CDR3 sequence is CASSLDGSNQPQHF. The CDR3 DNA follows: TGTGCCAGCAGCCTGGACGGTAGCAATCAGCCCCAGCATTTT. The V call is TRBV28, the J call TRBJ1-5; D remains unclear. This CDR3 is 14 amino acids long. Germline CDR1 and CDR2: MDHEN and SYDVKM. V was trimmed by 6 bases and J by 0 bases, leaving 9 bases between them. The full variable domain, in which reference TRBV28 and TRBJ1-5 provide the parts outside the CDR3, is DVKVTQSSRYLVKRTGEKVFLECVQDMDHENMFWYRQDPGLGLRLIYFSYDVKMKEKGDIPEGYSVSREKKERFSLILESASTNQTSMYLCASSLDGSNQPQHFGDGTRLSIL.